The 32 T cell receptor beta chains reported below all come from one sample, sequenced in a study of blood T cell repertoires in COVID-19. Profiling relied on immunoSEQ multiplex PCR, and the TCRdb table lists in-frame clones only, not all of them. In the table there are 250,000 or so clones, about 89% of which are singletons. What was sequenced was peripheral blood. These receptors were obtained from a man aged 40-49 years with active or convalescent COVID-19.

The chain carries TRBV9 and TRBJ2-2, with 9 bases matching TRBD2. This CDR3 spans 15 amino acids. J was trimmed by 7 bases and V by 2 bases; bases with no gene match: 6. Germline lookup yields CDR1 SGDLS and CDR2 YYNGEE. The CDR3 reads CASSVSGSRFGELFF. The DNA of the CDR3 is TGTGCCAGCAGCGTTAGCGGGAGTAGGTTCGGGGAGCTGTTTTTT.

The chain joins TRBV7-9 to TRBJ2-6; possibly TRBD1 for D (5 bases). CDR3 length equals 17 residues. V was shortened by 3 bases and J by 0 bases, with 12 bases between the two germline ends. CDR1 SEHNR and CDR2 FQNEAQ come from the germline V gene (reference sequence). The CDR3 coding sequence is TGTGCCAGCAGCTTGGCCAGGGCCCGCTCTGGGGCCAACGTCCTGACTTTC. It yields the protein CASSLARARSGANVLTF.

The V and J genes are TRBV12-5 and TRBJ1-1; 9 nucleotides line up with TRBD1. Germline lookup yields CDR1 LGHNT and CDR2 FRNRAP. After removal of 7 bases from V and 1 base from J, the junction contained 4 bases not matched to a gene. The CDR3 is 14 amino acids. The CDR3 protein is CASAPGQGNTEAFF. The CDR3 DNA reads TGTGCTAGTGCCCCGGGACAGGGGAACACTGAAGCTTTCTTT.

The chain has TRBV9 and TRBJ2-1, with D tentatively TRBD2 (7 bases). Germline V gene data show CDR1 as SGDLS and CDR2 as YYNGEE. V was pared by 4 bases and J by 4 bases, with 21 bases between. The CDR3 spans 17 residues. The CDR3 sequence: CASSPTGGGGAYNEQFF. CDR3 nucleotide sequence: TGTGCCAGCAGCCCGACGGGGGGCGGAGGAGCATACAATGAGCAGTTCTTC.

This chain connects TRBV11-2 to TRBJ2-3; TRBD1 agrees at 9 bases. Trimming took 3 bases from V and 4 from J; bases not matched to a gene: 5. CDR3 size: 15 residues. CDR1 SGHAT and CDR2 FQNNGV come from the germline V gene. CDR3 region: CASSLRTGEADTQYF. DNA for the CDR3: TGTGCCAGCAGCTTGAGGACAGGGGAAGCAGATACGCAGTATTTT.

This clone was recorded only once. The V and J genes are TRBV3-1 (or the pseudogene TRBV3-2) and TRBJ2-5; weak D call: TRBD1 (7 bases). The CDR3 runs 16 residues. Germline-derived CDR1 and CDR2 are LGHDT and YNNKEL (reference sequence). V was shortened by 1 base and J by 5 bases, with 17 bases between the two germline ends. CDR3 protein: CASSQASGGSPETQYF. The CDR3 region has the DNA TGTGCCAGCAGCCAAGCGTCAGGGGGGTCTCCGGAGACCCAGTACTTC.

V is TRBV7-8 and J is TRBJ2-5; D unresolved. This CDR3 has 14 residues. CDR1 and CDR2 from the germline V gene are SGHVS and FQNEAQ. V lost 8 bases and J lost 2, with 15 bases in between. The CDR3 spells CASDRSSRQETQYF. CDR3 coding DNA: TGTGCCAGCGATCGGTCATCTCGTCAAGAGACCCAGTACTTC.

This clone was counted between two and nine times. The chain recombines TRBV28 with TRBJ2-5; 8 bases match TRBD1. Trimming took 5 bases from V and 5 from J; bases not matched to a gene: 7. This CDR3 has 14 residues. CDR1 and CDR2 (germline): MDHEN, SYDVKM. The CDR3: CASSVQGARETQYF. Here the CDR3 DNA reads TGTGCCAGCAGTGTGCAGGGGGCCCGGGAGACCCAGTACTTC.

The genes are TRBV19 and TRBJ2-3, with D perhaps TRBD1 (6 bases). V lost 4 bases and J lost 0, with 14 bases in between. This CDR3 is 16 amino acids long. Looked up from germline, CDR1 is LNHDA and CDR2 is SQIVND (reference sequence). The CDR3 sequence is CASSNRGQSSTDTQYF. The CDR3 DNA reads TGTGCCAGTAGTAACCGAGGACAGTCTAGCACAGATACGCAGTATTTT.

The V and J genes are TRBV10-2 and TRBJ2-1, with TRBD2 identical over 14 bases. Losses at the gene ends were 5 bases for V and 0 bases for J; bases not matched to a gene: 6. The CDR3 runs to 18 residues. CDR1 WSHSY and CDR2 SAAADI come from the germline V gene. Written as DNA, the CDR3 is TGCGCCAGCAGTTTTAGCGGGACTAGCGGGAGCTCCTACAATGAGCAGTTCTTC. Its translation: CASSFSGTSGSSYNEQFF.

The J gene is TRBJ1-5, the V gene TRBV18; D may be TRBD1 (6 bases). Trimming left V 5 bases short and J 4 bases short, with 9 bases between. Germline CDR1 reads KGHSH; CDR2 reads LQKENI. This CDR3 region has 13 residues. Here the CDR3 DNA reads TGTGCCAGCTCAAGGGACACAAATCAGCCCCAGCATTTT. It codes for CASSRDTNQPQHF.

The chain has TRBV4-1 and TRBJ2-3; 7 bases fit TRBD1. CDR1 is MGHRA, CDR2 YSYEKL, per germline. V lost 1 base, J lost 4 bases, and 5 bases stayed unmatched. This CDR3 spans 15 amino acids. CDR3 sequence reads: CASSQVRGKADTQYF. The CDR3 nucleotides are TGCGCCAGCAGCCAAGTCAGGGGGAAGGCAGATACGCAGTATTTT.

This chain uses TRBV6-5 with TRBJ1-2; TRBD1 might be the D (6 bases). The CDR3 is 13 residues long. CDR1 is MNHEY and CDR2 is SVGAGI in the germline V gene. Trimming took 6 bases from V and 13 from J, leaving 21 bases between them. CDR3 coding DNA: TGTGCCAGCAGCCAACCCGGACAGTCAAGCGCCACCTTC. This translates into CASSQPGQSSATF.

The rearrangement links TRBV9 to TRBJ1-1; possible D gene TRBD1, 6 bases. Germline V gene sequence: CDR1 SGDLS, CDR2 YYNGEE. This CDR3 comprises 12 residues. V lost 3 bases and J lost 8, with 11 bases in between. CDR3 sequence: CASSASTGEAFF. CDR3 bases: TGTGCCAGCAGCGCGAGCACAGGGGAAGCTTTCTTT.

The V and J genes are TRBV28 and TRBJ1-6; no clear D gene. This CDR3 has 16 amino acids. Germline values: CDR1 MDHEN, CDR2 SYDVKM. V was cut by 2 bases and J by 1 base, with 9 bases left in between. CDR3 sequence (DNA): TGTGCCAGCAGTTTAGTGGTAGAGTCCTATAATTCACCCCTCCACTTT. This codes for CASSLVVESYNSPLHF.

The V and J genes are TRBV1 and TRBJ2-7; TRBD2, the table's D call, was not compared with the DNA. TRBV1 is given as a pseudogene. CDR3 length equals 15 residues. In nucleotides, the CDR3 is TGCACCAGCAGCCAAGCTCGGGAGGATTCCTGCGAGCAGTACTTC. Its protein product is CTSSQAREDSCEQYF.

The chain has TRBV18 and TRBJ1-1; no clear D. CDR1 KGHSH and CDR2 LQKENI come from the germline V gene. CDR3 size: 17 residues. Trimming took off 0 bases at V and 4 bases at J, with 18 bases between the two ends. CDR3 nucleotide sequence: TGTGCCAGCTCACCACCTTCTTATCTTGGGCTATTCACTGAAGCTTTCTTT. Amino acids: CASSPPSYLGLFTEAFF.

The CDR3 sequence is CASSKQGQETQYF. In nucleotides, the CDR3 is TGCGCCAGCAGCAAACAGGGGCAAGAGACCCAGTACTTC. V and J are TRBV10-2 and TRBJ2-5, with 7 bases identical to TRBD1. In germline, CDR1 is WSHSY, CDR2 SAAADI. This CDR3 comprises 13 residues. Trimming removed 6 bases from V and 2 bases from J; junction bases left unmatched: 3.

The V and J genes are TRBV6-5 and TRBJ1-2, with TRBD1 as a possible D gene (5 bases). The CDR3 has 12 amino acids. With 7 bases removed from V and 7 bases from J, the gap between germline ends came to 13 bases. The germline V gene encodes CDR1 MNHEY and CDR2 SVGAGI. The CDR3 reads CASKTGLGGYTF. DNA of the CDR3: TGTGCCAGCAAAACGGGACTCGGTGGCTACACCTTC.

The V and J genes are TRBV6-6 and TRBJ2-7; perhaps TRBD1 as D (5 bases). The CDR3 has 15 amino acids. Germline V gene data show CDR1 as MNHNY and CDR2 as SVGAGI (reference sequence). The germline V and J ends were trimmed by 0 bases and 4 bases, with 13 bases remaining between them. In DNA, the CDR3 is TGTGCCAGCAGTTACTCGAGCCAGGCAGGGTACGAGCAGTACTTC. This gives the protein CASSYSSQAGYEQYF.

The chain joins TRBV9 to TRBJ2-7; 8 bases align to TRBD2. The CDR3 extends over 15 amino acids. With V trimmed by 4 bases and J by 6 bases, 12 bases remained unmatched. Per the germline V gene, CDR1 is SGDLS and CDR2 is YYNGEE. The CDR3 sequence is CASSTAAGGPSEQYF. The CDR3, as DNA: TGTGCCAGCAGCACCGCTGCGGGGGGACCCTCCGAGCAGTACTTC.

The V and J genes are TRBV29-1 and TRBJ2-7; 9 bases line up with TRBD1. The V gene's germline CDR1 is SQVTM and CDR2 ANQGSEA. The trim removed 4 bases at V and 4 bases at J, leaving 8 bases unmatched. CDR3 length equals 14 residues. The CDR3 region has the DNA TGCAGCGTTGGTGGGACAGGGACCTCTTACGAGCAGTACTTC. It specifies CSVGGTGTSYEQYF.

In its sample, this clone was seen a few times. The V call is TRBV19, the J call TRBJ1-6; 9 bases are shared with TRBD1. After removal of 10 bases from V and 10 bases from J, the junction contained 14 bases not matched to a gene. Germline V CDR1 and CDR2: LNHDA, SQIVND (reference sequence). The CDR3 is 15 residues long. The CDR3 loop is CATPRRGQGGSPLHF. As DNA, the CDR3 is TGTGCCACCCCGAGGCGGGGACAGGGAGGCTCACCCCTCCACTTT.

V usage is TRBV12-5 and J usage is TRBJ1-6; a weak D match, TRBD1 (5 bases). V dropped 10 bases and J dropped 5 bases, with 12 bases sitting between them. The CDR3 has 13 residues. CDR1 is LGHNT and CDR2 is FRNRAP in the germline V gene. The CDR3 reads CATKGADNSPLHF. The CDR3 DNA follows: TGTGCTACCAAAGGGGCAGATAATTCACCCCTCCACTTT.

As regards this clone: At one end, the junction sequence differs from germline, possibly due to a read error. The rearrangement links TRBV4-2 to TRBJ2-1; D unclear. The CDR3 has 13 amino acids. CDR1 and CDR2 (germline): LGHNA, YNFKEQ. CDR3 amino acids: CASSQGSNNEQFF. The CDR3, as DNA: TGTGCCAGCAGCCAGGGCTCCAACAATGAGCAGTTCTTC.

The chain recombines TRBV5-4 with TRBJ1-4; D unresolved. Germline lookup yields CDR1 SGHNT and CDR2 YYREEE (reference sequence). V was pared by 2 bases and J by 7 bases, with 12 bases between. The CDR3 has 14 amino acids. Here the CDR3 reads CASSFGGESEKLFF. The CDR3, as DNA: TGTGCCAGCAGCTTCGGCGGGGAGTCTGAAAAACTGTTTTTT. The entire variable domain, with the rest obtained from reference TRBV5-4 and TRBJ1-4, is as follows: ETGVTQSPTHLIKTRGQQVTLRCSSQSGHNTVSWYQQALGQGPQFIFQYYREEENGRGNFPPRFSGLQFPNYSSELNVNALELDDSALYLCASSFGGESEKLFFGSGTQLSVL.

The chain links TRBV6-6 to TRBJ1-5; no firm D call. The CDR3 has 16 amino acids. From germline, CDR1 is MNHNY and CDR2 SVGAGI (reference sequence). The V and J ends lost 5 bases and 3 bases respectively, with 17 bases between them. The CDR3 bases are TGTGCCAGCAGTACCCAAGCCGGGAGCATCAATCAGCCCCAGCATTTT. This codes for CASSTQAGSINQPQHF.

The J gene is TRBJ2-1, the V gene TRBV5-1, with TRBD2 matching over 7 bases. CDR1 SGHRS and CDR2 YFSETQ come from the germline V gene. The V gene end was trimmed by 3 bases and the J gene end by 12 bases; junction bases not matched to a gene: 3. The CDR3 totals 11 residues. This CDR3 is CASSSGEGQFF. In DNA form, the CDR3 reads TGCGCCAGCAGCTCGGGGGAGGGGCAGTTCTTC. The variable domain in full, with the rest retrieved from reference TRBV5-1 and TRBJ2-1, is KAGVTQTPRYLIKTRGQQVTLSCSPISGHRSVSWYQQTPGQGLQFLFEYFSETQRNKGNFPGRFSGRQFSNSRSEMNVSTLELGDSALYLCASSSGEGQFFGPGTRLTVL.

The V call is TRBV19, the J call TRBJ1-2; 7 bases map to TRBD1. The V gene end was trimmed by 4 bases and the J gene end by 4 bases; junction bases not matched to a gene: 3. The CDR3 sequence is 13 residues long. CDR1 and CDR2 from the germline V gene are LNHDA and SQIVND (reference sequence). The CDR3 region is CASSRDSGYGYTF. CDR3 DNA: TGTGCCAGTAGTAGGGACAGTGGCTATGGCTACACCTTC.

The chain recombines TRBV6-5 with TRBJ2-1, with 9 bases aligning to TRBD2. The CDR3 spans 14 residues. V lost 7 bases to trimming and J lost 4 bases; unmatched junction nucleotides: 5. Germline V gives CDR1 MNHEY, CDR2 SVGAGI. The CDR3 loop is CASNPSGIYNEQFF. CDR3 DNA sequence: TGTGCCAGCAATCCTAGCGGGATATACAATGAGCAGTTCTTC.

The chain uses TRBV19 and TRBJ1-4, with a possible D match to TRBD1 (5 bases). Germline V gene sequence: CDR1 LNHDA, CDR2 SQIVND (reference sequence). This CDR3 is 16 amino acids long. Trimming shortened V by 9 bases and J by 5 bases, and 22 bases separated the two germline ends. The CDR3 region has the DNA TGTGCCAGCCGAGGGGACTCTCAAGGCAGCAATGAAAAACTGTTTTTT. This sequence encodes CASRGDSQGSNEKLFF.

The chain is built from TRBV21-1 and TRBJ1-5; the table's D call, TRBD1, was not checked against the DNA. TRBV21-1 is designated a pseudogene. This CDR3 spans 19 amino acids. DNA for the CDR3: TGTGCCAGCAGCAAAAAAAGGACCTGTCTGGTTAAAAGGGGGAAGCCCCAGCATTTT. The encoded protein is CASSKKRTCLVKRGKPQHF.